This T cell receptor (beta chain) was captured in a study of T cells after yellow fever vaccination. This clonotype was counted a few times. The antigen is unknown. Findings and caveats of the study: Overlap between CD4 and CD8 compartments was detected for a small share of clonotypes.

5'RACE template switching added a universal primer site and UMIs to TCR cDNA. From the 5' RACE reads, TCRdb called clonotypes with MiXCR, one entry per CDR3 protein. The sample includes 250,000 or so distinct CDR3 sequences, about 7% of them seen just once. The CDR3 loop spans 19 amino acids. The V end lost 1 base, the J end lost 0 bases, and 17 bases lay between the germline ends. The V gene's germline CDR1 is SGHNT and CDR2 YYREEE (reference sequence). V and J are TRBV5-4 and TRBJ2-6, with D perhaps assigned TRBD1 or TRBD2 (5 bases each). This TCR came from a man aged 25-45 years who received the YFV17D yellow fever vaccine. Sequenced material: CD4+ T cells sorted from PBMCs, taken 15 days after the yellow fever booster vaccination. In DNA, the CDR3 is TGTGCCAGCAGCTTGAGGGGCTTACGTGGGAGCTCTGGGGCCAACGTCCTGACTTTC. As protein: CASSLRGLRGSSGANVLTF.